A selection of T cell receptor beta chains follows, all from one sample in a study of blood T cells in healthy people across ages. In TCRdb, the 5' RACE reads were re-called with MiXCR into one record per CDR3 protein. The sample has about a million distinct CDR3 sequences; around 54% are singletons. The sample consisted of blood. Receptor source: a woman aged 55-70 years in good health. Both conserved end residues are part of each CDR3. D genes are given only for firm matches. Clone size is not always given. Where it is, it says once, few, many or a class for expanded clones.

V,length,size,D,J,DNA,CDR3
TRBV12-3/TRBV12-4,16,NA,NA,TRBJ2-2,TGTGCCAGCAGTTTAGGTTCCGGGCGGAACACCGGGGAGCTGTTTTTT,CASSLGSGRNTGELFF
TRBV20-1,15,NA,NA,TRBJ2-3,TGCAGTGCCCTTGGGCCCGGGAGTATTGCAGATACGCAGTATTTT,CSALGPGSIADTQYF
TRBV7-2,16,NA,TRBD1,TRBJ1-2,TGTGCCAGCAGCTTATTTGCGGCAGGGGGTAACTATGGCTACACCTTC,CASSLFAAGGNYGYTF
TRBV20-1,14,NA,TRBD1,TRBJ1-4,TGCAGTGCTAGAGATGGACAGGGAAGGGAAAAACTGTTTTTT,CSARDGQGREKLFF
TRBV20-1,16,NA,TRBD1,TRBJ2-5,TGCAGTGCTACCGAACAGGGGGAAGCTGTTGGCGGGGCCCAGTACTTC,CSATEQGEAVGGAQYF
TRBV7-9,13,NA,NA,TRBJ2-3,TGTGCCAGCAGCCCGTTAGCAACAGATACGCAGTATTTT,CASSPLATDTQYF
TRBV20-1,11,NA,NA,TRBJ2-5,TGCAGTGGTACCGGGGTGGAGACCCAGTACTTC,CSGTGVETQYF
TRBV20-1,10,few,NA,TRBJ2-7,TGCAGTGCTAGAGAATTCGAGCAGTACTTC,CSAREFEQYF
TRBV2,15,NA,NA,TRBJ2-3,TGTGCCAGCAACGGAGGAGACCCACGGGCAGATACGCAGTATTTT,CASNGGDPRADTQYF
TRBV27,14,NA,TRBD1,TRBJ2-7,TGTGCCAGCAAGATACAGGGGGTCGCCTACGAGCAGTACTTC,CASKIQGVAYEQYF